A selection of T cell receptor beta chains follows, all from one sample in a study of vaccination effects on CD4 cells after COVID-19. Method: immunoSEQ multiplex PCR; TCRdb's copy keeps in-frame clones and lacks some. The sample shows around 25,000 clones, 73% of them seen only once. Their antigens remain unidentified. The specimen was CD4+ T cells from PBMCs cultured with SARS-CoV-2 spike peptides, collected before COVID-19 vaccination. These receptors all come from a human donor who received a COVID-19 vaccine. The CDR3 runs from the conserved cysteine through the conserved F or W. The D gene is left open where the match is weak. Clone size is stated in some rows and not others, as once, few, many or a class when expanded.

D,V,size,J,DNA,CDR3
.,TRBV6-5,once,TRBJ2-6,TGTGCCAGCACCCCCTCTGGGGCCAACGTCCTGACTTTC,CASTPSGANVLTF
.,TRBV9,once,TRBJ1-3,TGTGCCAGCAGCGGGACATCCTCTGGAAACACCATATATTTT,CASSGTSSGNTIYF
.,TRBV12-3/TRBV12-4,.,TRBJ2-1,TGTGCCAGCAGTTTAGTCGGCAATGAGCAGTTCTTC,CASSLVGNEQFF
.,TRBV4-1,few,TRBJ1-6,TGCGCCAGCAGCCCCCCGTATGCCACATCGGATTCACCCCTCCACTTT,CASSPPYATSDSPLHF
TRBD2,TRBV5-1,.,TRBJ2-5,TGCGCCAGCAGCCCCTGGGGGACGCGGGAGGGTATTGAGACCCAGTACTTC,CASSPWGTREGIETQYF
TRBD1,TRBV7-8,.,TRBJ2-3,TGTGCCAGCAGCTTAGCAGGGACAGGGGGCTTCTCAGATACGCAGTATTTT,CASSLAGTGGFSDTQYF
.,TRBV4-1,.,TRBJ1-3,TGCGCCAGCAGCCAACCCGGTGGAACTGCCTCTGGAAACACCATATATTTT,CASSQPGGTASGNTIYF
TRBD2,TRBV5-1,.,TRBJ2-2,TGCGCCAGCAGCGAAAGGCAGGCGGGGGGGGCCGGGGAGCTGTTTTTT,CASSERQAGGAGELFF
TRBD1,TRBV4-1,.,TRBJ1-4,TGCGCCAGCAGCCACCCCCCCAGGGGGGTTGGAAAACTGTTTTTT,CASSHPPRGVGKLFF
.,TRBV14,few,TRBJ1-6,TGTGCCAGCAGCCAATTTGTCCCAGGGCCCCTCCACTTT,CASSQFVPGPLHF
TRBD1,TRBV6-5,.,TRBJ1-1,TGTGCCAGCAGGGGGACAGTGAACACTGAAGCTTTCTTT,CASRGTVNTEAFF
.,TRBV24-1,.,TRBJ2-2,TGTGCCACCGCGCAGCAGAACACCGGGGAGCTGTTTTTT,CATAQQNTGELFF
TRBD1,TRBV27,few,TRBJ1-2,TGTGCCAGCAGTCCGGGACAGGGTAGAGTTGGCTACACCTTC,CASSPGQGRVGYTF
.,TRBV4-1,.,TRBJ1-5,TGCGCCAGCAGCCGCCTACGGGGGGGCGCGAAGGGTCAGCCCCAGCATTTT,CASSRLRGGAKGQPQHF
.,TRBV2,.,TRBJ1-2,TGTGCCAGCAGTGATGTGGGCTTGGGGATCTATGGCTACACCTTC,CASSDVGLGIYGYTF
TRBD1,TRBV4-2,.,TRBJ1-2,TGTGCCAGCAGCCAAGCCGGGACAGGGGCTTACTATGGCTACACCTTC,CASSQAGTGAYYGYTF
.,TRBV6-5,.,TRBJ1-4,TGTGCCAGCACCACCGCGGCGACTAATGAAAAACTGTTTTTT,CASTTAATNEKLFF
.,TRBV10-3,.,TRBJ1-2,TGTGCCATCAGTGACCAGGGTAACTATGGCTACACCTTC,CAISDQGNYGYTF
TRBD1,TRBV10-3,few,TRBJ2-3,TGTGCCATCAGTGCTACCCCGGGACAGGGCACAGATACGCAGTATTTT,CAISATPGQGTDTQYF
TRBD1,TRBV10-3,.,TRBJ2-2,TGTGCCATCAGTGAATACCAGGGGGCGAACACCGGGGAGCTGTTTTTT,CAISEYQGANTGELFF
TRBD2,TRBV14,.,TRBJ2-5,TGTGCCAGCAGCCAGACTAGCGGGACCGGGACCCAGTACTTC,CASSQTSGTGTQYF
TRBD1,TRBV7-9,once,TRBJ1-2,TGTGCCAGCAGCTTAACGGCTTTGGGGACAGGGAACTATGGCTACACCTTC,CASSLTALGTGNYGYTF
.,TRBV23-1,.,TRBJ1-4,TGCGCCAGCAGTCAATCGCATCACCGCCCGGTTAGACGGCGGGAAAAACTGTTTTTT,CASSQSHHRPVRRREKLFF
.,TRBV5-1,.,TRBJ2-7,TGCGCCAGCAGCCTCCACGCGACCTACGAGCAGTACTTC,CASSLHATYEQYF
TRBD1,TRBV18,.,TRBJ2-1,TGTGCCAGCTCACCCGGGACAGGGCGCCCCGGTGAGCAGTTCTTC,CASSPGTGRPGEQFF
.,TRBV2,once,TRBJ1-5,TGTGCCAGCAGTGAAGCTATTCCCAACCAGCCCCAGCATTTT,CASSEAIPNQPQHF
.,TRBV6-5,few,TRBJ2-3,TGTGCCAGCAGCTCACAGGGAGATACGCAGTATTTT,CASSSQGDTQYF
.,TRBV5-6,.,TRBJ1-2,TGTGCCAGCAGCTTGCGGGGGGCCAGCGGCTACACCTTC,CASSLRGASGYTF
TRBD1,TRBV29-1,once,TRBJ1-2,TGCAGCGTTGGGGATGACAGGGCCTATGGCTACACCTTC,CSVGDDRAYGYTF
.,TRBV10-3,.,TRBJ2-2,TGTGCCATCCGGAGGGTTATCACCGGGGAGCTGTTTTTT,CAIRRVITGELFF
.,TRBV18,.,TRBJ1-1,TGTGCCAGCTCACCTCAGGCGATGAACACTGAAGCTTTCTTT,CASSPQAMNTEAFF
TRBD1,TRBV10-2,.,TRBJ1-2,TGCGCCAGCAGAGGGGGGCGGCGGGACAGTTATAACTATGGCTACACCTTC,CASRGGRRDSYNYGYTF
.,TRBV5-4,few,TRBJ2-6,TGTGCCAGCAGCCAGATGAACTCTGGGGCCAACGTCCTGACTTTC,CASSQMNSGANVLTF
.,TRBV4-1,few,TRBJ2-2,TGCGCCAGCAGCCAAGAGGGCGAGGGAGGGGAGCTGTTTTTT,CASSQEGEGGELFF
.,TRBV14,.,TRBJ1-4,TGTGCCAGCAGCCGGTTAGGTAATGAAAAACTGTTTTTT,CASSRLGNEKLFF
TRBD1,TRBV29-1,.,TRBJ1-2,TGCAGCGTCCTTAACAGGGGTCAGGGCTACACCTTC,CSVLNRGQGYTF
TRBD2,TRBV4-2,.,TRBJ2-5,TGTGCCAGCAGCCAAGACCGGGGGGGCCCTGAGACCCAGTACTTC,CASSQDRGGPETQYF
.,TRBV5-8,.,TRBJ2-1,TGTGCCAGCAGCTTAGCCGGGGCCTCCTACAATGAGCAGTTCTTC,CASSLAGASYNEQFF
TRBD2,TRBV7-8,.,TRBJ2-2,TGTGCCAGCAGCTTAGATTCAGCGGGGGGAGTTATCGGGGAGCTGTTTTTT,CASSLDSAGGVIGELFF
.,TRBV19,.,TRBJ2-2,TGTGCCAGTACCCCAGAGAACACCGGGGAGCTGTTTTTT,CASTPENTGELFF
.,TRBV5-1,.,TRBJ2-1,TGCGCCAGCAGCTTTCCGGGATCCCACTACAATGAGCAGTTCTTC,CASSFPGSHYNEQFF
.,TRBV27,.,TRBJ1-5,TGTGCCAGCAGTTCAGGATCTCAGCCCCAGCATTTT,CASSSGSQPQHF
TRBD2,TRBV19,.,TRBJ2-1,TGTGCCAGTAGTATGCAGACTAGCGGGAGGAATGAGCAGTTCTTC,CASSMQTSGRNEQFF
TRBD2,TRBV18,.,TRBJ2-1,TGTGCCAGCTCACCATTACTAGCGGGAGAAGGCAATGAGCAGTTCTTC,CASSPLLAGEGNEQFF
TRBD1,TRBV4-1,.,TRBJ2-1,TGCGCCAGCAGCCAACCGGGACAGATGCCTACAGTTGGCTACAATGAGCAGTTCTTC,CASSQPGQMPTVGYNEQFF
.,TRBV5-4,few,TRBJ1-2,TGTGCCAGCAGCCACCCTGCAGAGGGCTATGGCTACACCTTC,CASSHPAEGYGYTF
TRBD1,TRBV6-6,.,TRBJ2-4,TGTGCCAGCAGAGCCGGGACAGGGGGGAACATTCAGTACTTC,CASRAGTGGNIQYF
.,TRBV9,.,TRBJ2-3,TGTGCCAGCAGCGTCCGATCCAGGGGCACAGATACGCAGTATTTT,CASSVRSRGTDTQYF
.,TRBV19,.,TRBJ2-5,TGTGCCACCGGGACGCTGGAGACCCAGTACTTC,CATGTLETQYF
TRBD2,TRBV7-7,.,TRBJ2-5,TGTGCCAGCAGCCTACTGATGACTAGCGGGAAAGAGACCCAGTACTTC,CASSLLMTSGKETQYF
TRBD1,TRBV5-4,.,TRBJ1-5,TGTGCCAGCAGCCCTGACAGGGATCAGCCCCAGCATTTT,CASSPDRDQPQHF
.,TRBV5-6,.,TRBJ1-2,TGTGCCAGCAGCCTTACACCAACAGGGTCCTTTAACTATGGCTACACCTTC,CASSLTPTGSFNYGYTF
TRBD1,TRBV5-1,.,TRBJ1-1,TGCGCCAGCAGGTCGGGACAGGGGGAAGCTTTCTTT,CASRSGQGEAFF
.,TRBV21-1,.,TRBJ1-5,TGTGCCAGCAGCAAAACGACCCGGTGGGGGGACAATCAGCCCCAGCATTTT,CASSKTTRWGDNQPQHF